This TCR beta chain was sequenced during a study of T cells in Graves' hyperthyroidism and ophthalmopathy. V shed 1 base and J 3 bases; nucleotides not matched to a gene: 12. The germline V gene has CDR1 DFQATT and CDR2 SNEGSKA (reference sequence). The CDR3 is 16 residues long. For this clonotype: Its antigen is as yet unknown.

Researchers amplified the TCR beta CDR3 regions from RNA transcripts. HTBI primers were the set used in a first-round RT-PCR of the TCR CDR3. MiXCR, run by TCRdb on the multiplex PCR reads, gives a single entry per CDR3 protein. The sample holds over 650,000 distinct CDR3 sequences, 15% to 20% seen once. Newly diagnosed hyperthyroidism patients aged 18 to 65 years had disease lasting under 2 months. Those patients with uncontrolled infection, other autoimmune disease, pregnancy or lactation were excluded. Regarding the study as a whole: Ophthalmopathy could be told apart from stable hyperthyroidism with a 13 V-J model. Clonotypes that were expanded in thyroid above 0.001 mostly appeared in blood too.

The clonotype was recovered from a young man with Graves' hyperthyroidism. Sequenced sample: blood. This chain uses TRBV20-1 with TRBJ2-7; 7 bases are shared with TRBD1. The CDR3 DNA sequence: TGCAGTGCTAGAGTGACGGGCGACAGGGCGATCTACGAGCAGTACTTC. Its translation: CSARVTGDRAIYEQYF.